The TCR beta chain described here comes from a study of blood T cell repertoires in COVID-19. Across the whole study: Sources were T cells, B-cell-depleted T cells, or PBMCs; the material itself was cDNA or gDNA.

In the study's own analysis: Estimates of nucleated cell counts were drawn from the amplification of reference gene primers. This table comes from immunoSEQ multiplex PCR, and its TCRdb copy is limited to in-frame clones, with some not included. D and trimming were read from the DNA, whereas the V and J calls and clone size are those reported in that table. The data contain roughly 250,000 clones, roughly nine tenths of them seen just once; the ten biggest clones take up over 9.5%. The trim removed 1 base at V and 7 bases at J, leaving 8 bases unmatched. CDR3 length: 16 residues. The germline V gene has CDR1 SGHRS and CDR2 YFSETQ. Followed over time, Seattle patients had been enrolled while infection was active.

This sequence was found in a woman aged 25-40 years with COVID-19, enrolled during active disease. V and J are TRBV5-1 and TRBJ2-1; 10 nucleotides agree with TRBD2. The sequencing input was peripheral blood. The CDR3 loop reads CASSLLSGGAGNEQFF. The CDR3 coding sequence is TGCGCCAGCAGCTTGTTGAGCGGGGGGGCCGGGAATGAGCAGTTCTTC.